This entry lists 10 T cell receptor beta chains sequenced from one sample in a study of blood T cell repertoires in COVID-19. Only in-frame clones appear in the TCRdb table, and some are missing; sequencing was by immunoSEQ multiplex PCR. The table records about 190,000 clones, 89% of them present only once. Sequenced sample: peripheral blood. Source of these receptors: a man aged 35 to 55 with acute or convalescent COVID-19.

The chain employs TRBV7-2 and TRBJ1-2; 8 nucleotides agree with TRBD1. J lost 0 bases, V lost 1 base, and 7 bases had no gene match. Germline values: CDR1 SGHTA, CDR2 FQGNSA. The CDR3 has 17 amino acids. The CDR3 is CASSLVLGTGANYGYTF. DNA for the CDR3: TGTGCCAGCAGCTTAGTCCTGGGGACAGGAGCTAACTATGGCTACACCTTC.

This clone was counted at least ten times. This chain links TRBV9 with TRBJ2-1; 10 nucleotides line up with TRBD2. Germline assignment: CDR1 SGDLS and CDR2 YYNGEE. The CDR3 length is 18 residues. V shed 3 bases, J shed 1 base, and the junction held 10 bases outside the gene matches. Written as DNA, the CDR3 is TGTGCCAGCAGCGCCCCTAGCGGGGGCACCACATCCTACAATGAGCAGTTCTTC. Amino acids: CASSAPSGGTTSYNEQFF.

The rearrangement uses TRBV3-1 (or the pseudogene TRBV3-2) and TRBJ1-1; possibly TRBD1 for D (5 bases). Germline CDR1 LGHDT, CDR2 YNNKEL (reference sequence). The CDR3 has 15 amino acids. Trimming took off 1 base at V and 1 base at J, with 10 bases between the two ends. CDR3 in amino acids: CASSQAGLSNTEAFF. The DNA for the CDR3 is TGTGCCAGCAGCCAAGCGGGACTTTCGAACACTGAAGCTTTCTTT.

The chain recombines TRBV18 with TRBJ2-2; 9 nucleotides agree with TRBD1. The CDR3 totals 17 residues. The V segment lost 6 bases and the J segment 4 bases; nucleotides outside the gene matches: 12. Looked up from germline, CDR1 is KGHSH and CDR2 is LQKENI. CDR3: CASSKGGTGFVTGELFF. CDR3 bases: TGTGCCAGCTCCAAAGGAGGGACAGGGTTTGTCACCGGGGAGCTGTTTTTT.

The J gene is TRBJ1-5, the V gene TRBV10-3; TRBD1 matches at 9 bases. Unmatched junction bases numbered 4, after V lost 4 bases and J lost 0 bases. This CDR3 comprises 16 residues. CDR1 ENHRY and CDR2 SYGVKD come from the germline V gene. This CDR3 is CAISATQGASNQPQHF. The CDR3, as DNA: TGTGCCATCAGTGCAACACAGGGGGCTAGCAATCAGCCCCAGCATTTT.

The rearrangement uses TRBV28 and TRBJ2-1; TRBD1 is a possible D gene (5 bases). There are 17 residues in the CDR3. The germline V gene encodes CDR1 MDHEN and CDR2 SYDVKM. V lost 7 bases, J lost 1 base, and 20 bases lay in between. CDR3 in amino acids: CASKSSAKGISYNEQFF. The CDR3 region has the DNA TGTGCCAGCAAATCGTCTGCGAAGGGGATATCCTACAATGAGCAGTTCTTC.

The table lists this clone with a count of one. This sample includes further DNA sequences coding for the same CDR3. The chain carries TRBV6-1 and TRBJ1-5; no clear D gene. The V end lost 1 base, the J end lost 4 bases, and 8 bases lay between the germline ends. Germline loops: CDR1 MNHNS, CDR2 SASEGT. CDR3 length: 14 amino acids. The CDR3 sequence: CASSEGGSNQPQHF. As DNA, the CDR3 is TGTGCCAGCAGTGAAGGAGGCAGTAATCAGCCCCAGCATTTT.

The rearrangement uses TRBV7-2 and TRBJ1-1, with TRBD1 as a possible D gene (6 bases). CDR1 and CDR2 (germline): SGHTA, FQGNSA. V lost 4 bases and J lost 4, with 10 bases in between. This CDR3 has 13 residues. The CDR3 protein is CASSYGQRTEAFF. The DNA of the CDR3 is TGTGCCAGCAGCTATGGACAGCGCACTGAAGCTTTCTTT.

V gene TRBV2 combines with J gene TRBJ1-2, with TRBD1 matching 7 bases. V shed 4 bases, J shed 5 bases, and the junction held 7 bases outside the gene matches. CDR1 SNHLY and CDR2 FYNNEI come from the germline V gene. The CDR3 sequence is 14 residues long. The CDR3 loop is CASSVEGAGYGYTF. CDR3 DNA sequence: TGTGCCAGCAGTGTGGAGGGGGCTGGGTATGGCTACACCTTC.

This rearrangement joins TRBV4-1 to TRBJ1-4; D is uncertain. Trimming cost V 4 bases and J 7 bases, with 19 bases left between them. CDR1 MGHRA and CDR2 YSYEKL come from the germline V gene. The CDR3 extends over 16 amino acids. CDR3 DNA: TGCGCCAGCAGCCCCTTATCTCGAGGGAATGCTGAAAAACTGTTTTTT. Amino acids: CASSPLSRGNAEKLFF.